The 8 T cell receptor beta chains listed next were all sequenced from one sample in a study of blood T cell repertoires in COVID-19. Libraries were prepared by immunoSEQ multiplex PCR; TCRdb keeps only in-frame clonotypes and omits some of them. The sample lists 280,000 or so clones; around 85% were seen once. Sequencing input: peripheral blood. Receptors were obtained from a woman in her twenties or thirties who had recovered from COVID-19.

The chain joins TRBV28 to TRBJ1-6, with D perhaps matching TRBD1 (6 bases). This CDR3 spans 15 amino acids. Germline V gene sequence: CDR1 MDHEN, CDR2 SYDVKM. V lost 5 bases to trimming and J lost 4 bases, with 12 bases between them. The CDR3 DNA follows: TGTGCCAGCAGTCCCAGGGGTAAATATAATTCACCCCTCCACTTT. It encodes CASSPRGKYNSPLHF.

The chain has TRBV28 and TRBJ1-1; D is unclear. Looked up from germline, CDR1 is MDHEN and CDR2 is SYDVKM. V dropped 6 bases and J dropped 8 bases, with 19 bases sitting between them. The CDR3 is made up of 14 amino acids. The CDR3 DNA reads TGTGCCAGCAGCTCTGAGGGTGGTGGATCAGAAGCTTTCTTT. Translated: CASSSEGGGSEAFF.

The gene calls are TRBV5-1 and TRBJ2-3; TRBD1 might be the D (5 bases). The V end lost 7 bases, the J end lost 1 base, and 13 bases lay between the germline ends. Germline V CDR1 and CDR2: SGHRS, YFSETQ. The CDR3 totals 14 residues. CDR3 region: CASRQGAGTDTQYF. The CDR3 DNA follows: TGCGCCAGCCGCCAGGGCGCTGGCACAGATACGCAGTATTTT. Based on the CDR3 plus reference TRBV5-1 and TRBJ2-3, the full variable domain is KAGVTQTPRYLIKTRGQQVTLSCSPISGHRSVSWYQQTPGQGLQFLFEYFSETQRNKGNFPGRFSGRQFSNSRSEMNVSTLELGDSALYLCASRQGAGTDTQYFGPGTRLTVL.

This clone has just a few counts. This sequence joins TRBV7-9 and TRBJ2-7; tentatively, D is TRBD1 (7 bases). Germline-derived CDR1 and CDR2 are SEHNR and FQNEAQ (reference sequence). Trimming shortened V by 2 bases and J by 7 bases, and 18 bases separated the two germline ends. This CDR3 is 15 amino acids long. CDR3 nucleotide sequence: TGTGCCAGCAGCTTAAGTACCGGAGGGGGCCGGGAGCAGTACTTC. Translated, it gives CASSLSTGGGREQYF.

The J gene is TRBJ1-1, the V gene TRBV19; perhaps TRBD1 as D (5 bases). This CDR3 contains 12 residues. The germline CDR1 and CDR2 sequences are LNHDA and SQIVND (reference sequence). Trimming took off 11 bases at V and 6 bases at J, with 16 bases between the two ends. The CDR3 region is CAVGQGTSEAFF. CDR3 in DNA: TGTGCCGTGGGGCAGGGAACCTCTGAAGCTTTCTTT.

The chain links TRBV23-1 to TRBJ2-2; TRBD2 aligns across 8 bases. TRBV23-1 is given ORF status, its function remaining uncertain. This CDR3 spans 18 amino acids. Germline trimming cut 3 bases from V and 6 bases from J; bases unmatched to any gene: 15. The CDR3 spells CASSQSPAGGALPGELFF. CDR3 nucleotide sequence: TGCGCCAGCAGTCAGTCCCCGGCCGGGGGGGCTCTCCCCGGGGAGCTGTTTTTT.

The rearrangement uses TRBV5-1 and TRBJ2-1; TRBD2 matches 15 bases. This CDR3 contains 17 residues. The junction had 2 bases not matched to a gene; V was cut back by 1 base and J by 3 bases. Germline CDR1 reads SGHRS; CDR2 reads YFSETQ. CDR3 bases: TGCGCCAGCAGCTTGCGGACTAGCGGGAGGGTCTACAATGAGCAGTTCTTC. As protein: CASSLRTSGRVYNEQFF.

DNA of the CDR3: TGCGCCAGCAGGGCACAGGGGAACACTGAAGCTTTCTTT. Its protein product is CASRAQGNTEAFF. The genes are TRBV5-1 and TRBJ1-1; weak D call: TRBD1 (6 bases). CDR1 SGHRS and CDR2 YFSETQ come from the germline V gene. The CDR3 extends over 13 amino acids. Deletions cut 5 bases from V and 1 base from J, with 9 bases between.